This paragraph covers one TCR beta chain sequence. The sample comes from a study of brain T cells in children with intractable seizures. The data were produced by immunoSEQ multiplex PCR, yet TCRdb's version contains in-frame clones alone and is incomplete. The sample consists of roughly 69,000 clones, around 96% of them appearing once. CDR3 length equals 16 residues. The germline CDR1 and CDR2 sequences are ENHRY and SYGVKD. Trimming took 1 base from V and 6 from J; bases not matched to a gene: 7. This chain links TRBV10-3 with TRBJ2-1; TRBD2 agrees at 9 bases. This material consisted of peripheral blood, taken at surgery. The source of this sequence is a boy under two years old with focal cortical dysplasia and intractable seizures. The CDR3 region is CAISEYQLAGINEQFF. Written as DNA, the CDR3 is TGTGCCATCAGTGAGTATCAGCTAGCGGGGATCAATGAGCAGTTCTTC.